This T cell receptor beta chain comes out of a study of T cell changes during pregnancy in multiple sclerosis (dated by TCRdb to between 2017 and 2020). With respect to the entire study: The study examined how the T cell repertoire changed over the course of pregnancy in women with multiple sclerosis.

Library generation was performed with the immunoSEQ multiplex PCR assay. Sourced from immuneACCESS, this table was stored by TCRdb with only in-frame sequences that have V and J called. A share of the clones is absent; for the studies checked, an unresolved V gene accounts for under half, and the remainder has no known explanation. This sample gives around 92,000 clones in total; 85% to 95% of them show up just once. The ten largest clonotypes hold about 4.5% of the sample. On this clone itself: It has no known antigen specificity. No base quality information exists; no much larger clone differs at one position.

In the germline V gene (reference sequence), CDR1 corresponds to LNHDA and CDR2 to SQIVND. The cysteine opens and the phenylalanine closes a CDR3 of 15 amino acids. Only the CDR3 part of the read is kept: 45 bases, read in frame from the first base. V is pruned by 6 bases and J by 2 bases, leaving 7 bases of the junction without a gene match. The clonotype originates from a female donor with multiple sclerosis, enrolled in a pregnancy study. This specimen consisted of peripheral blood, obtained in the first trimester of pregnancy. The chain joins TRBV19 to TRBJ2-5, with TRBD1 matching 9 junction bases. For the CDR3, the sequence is CASRRNRGPQETQYF. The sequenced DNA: TGTGCCAGTAGACGAAACAGGGGGCCTCAAGAGACCCAGTACTTC.